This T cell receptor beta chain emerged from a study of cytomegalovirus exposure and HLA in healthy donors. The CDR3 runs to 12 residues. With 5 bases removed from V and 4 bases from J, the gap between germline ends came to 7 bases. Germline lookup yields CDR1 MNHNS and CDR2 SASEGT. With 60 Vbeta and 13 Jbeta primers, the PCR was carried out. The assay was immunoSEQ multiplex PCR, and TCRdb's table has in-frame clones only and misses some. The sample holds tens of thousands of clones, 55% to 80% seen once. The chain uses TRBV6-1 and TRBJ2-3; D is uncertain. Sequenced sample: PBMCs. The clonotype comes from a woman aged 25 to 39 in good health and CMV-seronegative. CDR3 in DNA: TGTGCCAGCAGTAAAGGGCCAGATACGCAGTATTTT. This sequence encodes CASSKGPDTQYF.